Following are 21 T cell receptor beta chains from one sample sequenced in a study of T cell repertoires in cytomegalovirus infection. From the reads, TCRdb called clonotypes with MiXCR, one entry per CDR3 protein. The repertoire holds 480,000 or so distinct CDR3 sequences, around 11% seen once, with roughly a tenth in the top ten. Material for sequencing was PBMCs. These receptors came from a human donor in good health (CMV status not recorded). Some clones in this sample may be carry-over from other donors' samples.

Many counts were recorded for this clonotype. The chain is built from TRBV2 and TRBJ1-1; no firm D call. Germline V gene sequence: CDR1 SNHLY, CDR2 FYNNEI. CDR3 length: 12 amino acids. Between the trimmed V and J ends, which lost 6 bases and 0 bases, there was a span of 5 bases. The CDR3 coding sequence is TGTGCCAGCAGGAGGATGAACACTGAAGCTTTCTTT. Its translation is CASRRMNTEAFF.

This clonotype was counted a few times. The V and J genes are TRBV12-3 or TRBV12-4 and TRBJ1-5; a weak D match, TRBD1 (6 bases). This CDR3 region has 15 residues. V was cut by 3 bases and J by 6 bases, with 15 bases left in between. The CDR3 loop reads CASSFGNQGGQPQHF. For the CDR3, the DNA is TGTGCCAGCAGTTTCGGTAACCAAGGGGGTCAGCCCCAGCATTTT.

This clonotype came up many times. The chain couples TRBV7-8 to TRBJ1-1; D unresolved. V was trimmed by 4 bases and J by 0 bases, leaving 15 bases between them. The CDR3 spans 16 residues. CDR1 and CDR2 from the germline V gene are SGHVS and FQNEAQ. CDR3 sequence: CASSSQLNRMNTEAFF. In nucleotides, the CDR3 is TGTGCCAGCAGCTCCCAACTGAACAGAATGAACACTGAAGCTTTCTTT.

This clonotype occurred a few times. This chain links TRBV18 with TRBJ1-2; D gene ambiguous. CDR3 size: 13 residues. Germline V gives CDR1 KGHSH, CDR2 LQKENI. Trimming cost V 3 bases and J 4 bases, with 9 bases left between them. CDR3 coding DNA: TGTGCCAGCTCACCTCAGTATCGCTATGGCTACACCTTC. Amino acids: CASSPQYRYGYTF.

Ten or more counts support this clonotype. The rearrangement uses TRBV25-1 and TRBJ1-1; possibly TRBD1 for D (5 bases). The CDR3 has 16 amino acids. CDR1 and CDR2 (germline): MGHDK, SYGVNS. The ends were cut back, 4 bases at V and 5 bases at J, with 20 bases in the middle. The CDR3 DNA reads TGTGCCAGCAGTGCTCCGGGGCCGACAGAGTCTACTGAAGCTTTCTTT. It encodes CASSAPGPTESTEAFF.

This clonotype was counted ten times or more. The gene calls are TRBV12-3 or TRBV12-4 and TRBJ1-2; perhaps TRBD1 as D (5 bases). CDR3 length: 13 amino acids. Deletions cut 2 bases from V and 8 bases from J, with 12 bases between. The DNA of the CDR3 is TGTGCCAGCAGTTTACGCAGGGTGGAAGGCTACACCTTC. Translation gives CASSLRRVEGYTF.

There are many counts of this clonotype. The chain carries TRBV20-1 and TRBJ1-5; possibly TRBD1 for D (6 bases). Per germline, CDR1 DFQATT and CDR2 SNEGSKA (reference sequence). This CDR3 is 14 amino acids long. V lost 6 bases and J 7 bases, leaving 19 bases between the germline ends. In DNA, the CDR3 is TGCAGTGCCCAGACGGGGGGCGTAGGACAGCCCCAGCATTTT. Translating gives CSAQTGGVGQPQHF.

This clonotype was recorded at least ten times. This chain uses TRBV5-1 with TRBJ2-1, with 9 bases matching TRBD2. Germline CDR1 reads SGHRS; CDR2 reads YFSETQ. The CDR3 has 16 residues. The junction had 13 bases not matched to a gene; V was cut back by 4 bases and J by 8 bases. In nucleotides, the CDR3 is TGCGCCAGCAGCCCTTCTCTGGTAGCGGGAGTGGATGAGCAGTTCTTC. It translates to CASSPSLVAGVDEQFF.

This clonotype has a count of ten or more. A clone one base away is much larger, so this may be a read error. The chain carries TRBV10-3 and TRBJ2-1; 10 nucleotides agree with TRBD2. The length of the CDR3 is 15 residues. Trimming at V came to 6 bases and at J to 0 bases, leaving 2 bases not matched to a gene. The V gene's germline CDR1 is ENHRY and CDR2 SYGVKD. CDR3 sequence: CAISPSGSSYNEQFF. The CDR3 coding sequence is TGTGCCATCAGCCCTAGCGGGAGCTCCTACAATGAGCAGTTCTTC.

In its sample, this clonotype was seen many times. The rearrangement links TRBV6-1 to TRBJ1-1; D not resolved. Trimming stripped 5 bases from V and 0 bases from J, with 10 bases between. The CDR3 sequence is 14 residues long. In germline, CDR1 is MNHNS, CDR2 SASEGT. The CDR3 loop is CASSSDLMNTEAFF. In DNA, the CDR3 is TGTGCCAGCAGTTCTGACCTCATGAACACTGAAGCTTTCTTT.

This clonotype was seen ten or more times. V gene TRBV6-1 combines with J gene TRBJ2-3; 15 bases fit TRBD2. With 5 bases clipped from V and 4 bases from J, the junction kept 4 bases outside the gene matches. The CDR3 has 16 amino acids. From germline, CDR1 is MNHNS and CDR2 SASEGT. In DNA form, the CDR3 reads TGTGCCAGCAGTTCCGGACTAGCGGGGGGGCCAGATACGCAGTATTTT. Protein sequence: CASSSGLAGGPDTQYF.

This clonotype was observed at least ten times. This chain uses TRBV28 with TRBJ1-5; the D gene is possibly TRBD1 (6 bases). Germline CDR1 reads MDHEN; CDR2 reads SYDVKM. The length of the CDR3 is 14 residues. V shed 5 bases and J shed 7 bases, with 15 bases lying between them. The CDR3 DNA reads TGTGCCAGCAGTCAACAGGGAAGGAACCAGCCCCAGCATTTT. Translated, it gives CASSQQGRNQPQHF.

The genes are TRBV12-3 or TRBV12-4 and TRBJ1-5; 7 positions agree with TRBD1. This CDR3 has 17 amino acids. V lost 7 bases, J lost 3 bases, and 15 bases stayed unmatched. The CDR3 DNA reads as TGTGCCAGCACCCTAGGGGCCGCTGACAGGGTCAATCAGCCCCAGCATTTT. This encodes CASTLGAADRVNQPQHF.

This clonotype has ten or more counts. V is TRBV6-1 and J is TRBJ2-1, with 14 nucleotides matching TRBD2. The CDR3 has 15 residues. Trimming took 6 bases from V and 5 from J; bases not matched to a gene: 3. The V gene's germline CDR1 is MNHNS and CDR2 SASEGT. CDR3 sequence (DNA): TGTGCCAGCAGAGGACTAGCGGGGGGTGACAATGAGCAGTTCTTC. Protein product: CASRGLAGGDNEQFF.

This sequence joins TRBV20-1 and TRBJ2-3, with D tentatively TRBD1 (5 bases). V was cut by 1 base and J by 0 bases, with 8 bases left in between. This CDR3 spans 14 amino acids. From germline, CDR1 is DFQATT and CDR2 SNEGSKA (reference sequence). The CDR3 spells CSARVDSSTDTQYF. The CDR3 bases are TGCAGTGCTAGAGTAGACAGTAGCACAGATACGCAGTATTTT.

The V gene is TRBV20-1, the J gene TRBJ1-5; D might be TRBD1 (5 bases). Germline loops: CDR1 DFQATT, CDR2 SNEGSKA (reference sequence). V was trimmed by 5 bases and J by 7 bases, leaving 15 bases between them. The length of the CDR3 is 13 residues. Written as DNA, the CDR3 is TGCAGTGCTCCTCCGGGACTTGGGCAGCCCCAGCATTTT. Translated, it gives CSAPPGLGQPQHF.

This chain connects TRBV29-1 to TRBJ2-1; 10 bases map to TRBD1. Germline V gene lookup returns CDR1 SQVTM and CDR2 ANQGSEA. The V gene end was trimmed by 7 bases and the J gene end by 7 bases; junction bases not matched to a gene: 7. The CDR3 is made up of 13 amino acids. DNA for the CDR3: TGCAGCGCCGTGGGACAGGGGTATAATGAGCAGTTCTTC. Amino acid sequence: CSAVGQGYNEQFF.

This clonotype was seen ten or more times. The chain combines TRBV2 with TRBJ2-2; 7 positions agree with TRBD1. Germline CDR1 and CDR2: SNHLY and FYNNEI. The CDR3 is made up of 15 amino acids. V lost 5 bases to trimming and J lost 3 bases; unmatched junction nucleotides: 6. CDR3: CASSIPTGYTGELFF. CDR3 DNA sequence: TGTGCCAGCAGTATTCCGACAGGGTACACCGGGGAGCTGTTTTTT.

This clonotype was seen only a few times. V gene TRBV2 combines with J gene TRBJ1-1; tentative D call: TRBD1 (6 bases). Trimming took off 3 bases at V and 4 bases at J, with 12 bases between the two ends. The CDR3 consists of 14 residues. Germline CDR1 SNHLY, CDR2 FYNNEI. The CDR3 loop reads CASSDRRGVTEAFF. DNA for the CDR3: TGTGCCAGCAGTGACCGCAGGGGAGTCACTGAAGCTTTCTTT.

This clonotype showed up many times. The chain has TRBV7-9 and TRBJ1-2; D is ambiguous. Germline V gene sequence: CDR1 SEHNR, CDR2 FQNEAQ (reference sequence). The CDR3 spans 14 residues. V was shortened by 5 bases and J by 4 bases, with 14 bases between the two germline ends. The CDR3 region is CASSRNDPSYGYTF. The DNA of the CDR3 is TGTGCCAGCAGCCGGAACGACCCAAGCTATGGCTACACCTTC.

CDR3: CATSGGNQPQHF. CDR3 bases: TGTGCCACCAGCGGCGGGAATCAGCCCCAGCATTTT. The J gene is TRBJ1-5, the V gene TRBV24-1, with D unresolved. The ends were cut back, 7 bases at V and 4 bases at J, with 7 bases in the middle. The CDR3 contains 12 residues. Germline CDR1 KGHDR, CDR2 SFDVKD.